The clone carrying this T cell receptor beta chain showed up just a few times. The antigen is unknown. PCR was performed using 60 Vbeta and 13 Jbeta primers. Profiled with immunoSEQ multiplex PCR; TCRdb holds only in-frame clones, not every one. This sample carries approximately 80,000 clones, around 70% of them seen once, and the ten largest clones take roughly 15%. The record originates from a study of cytomegalovirus exposure and HLA in healthy donors. Across the whole study: Among 350 to 500 genotyped donors, around 80% fell in the Caucasian-associated ancestry cluster. Whole-study findings and limits: Previous analysis showed most TCR beta V segments were productive about 87% or about 30% of the time. In a later analysis, across HLA loci, associated TCR counts were highest for DRB1, lowest for HLA-C.

The CDR3 runs to 14 residues. The receptor was derived from a woman aged 40 to 49 in good health and CMV-seropositive. Sequenced: PBMCs. The rearrangement links TRBV1 to TRBJ2-5; the tabulated D call, TRBD2, remains unverified against the DNA. TRBV1 counts as a pseudogene. CDR3 sequence: CTSSLLIPHQTQYF. The CDR3 nucleotides read TGCACCAGCAGCCTACTTATCCCCCACCAGACCCAGTACTTC.